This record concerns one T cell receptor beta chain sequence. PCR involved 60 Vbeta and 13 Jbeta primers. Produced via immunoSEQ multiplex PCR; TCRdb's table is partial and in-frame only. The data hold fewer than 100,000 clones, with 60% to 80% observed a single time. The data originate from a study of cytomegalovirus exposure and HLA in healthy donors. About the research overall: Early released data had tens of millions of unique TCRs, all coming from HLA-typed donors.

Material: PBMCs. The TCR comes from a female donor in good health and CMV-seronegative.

CDR3 sequence: CASSLVGRGANVLTF. The DNA of the CDR3 is TGTGCCAGCAGTTTAGTGGGGCGTGGGGCCAACGTCCTGACTTTC. The V gene is TRBV27, the J gene TRBJ2-6, with TRBD1 as a possible D gene (5 bases). Trimming removed 2 bases at V and 3 bases at J, with 8 bases between. This CDR3 is built from 15 residues. CDR1 MNHEY and CDR2 SMNVEV come from the germline V gene (reference sequence).